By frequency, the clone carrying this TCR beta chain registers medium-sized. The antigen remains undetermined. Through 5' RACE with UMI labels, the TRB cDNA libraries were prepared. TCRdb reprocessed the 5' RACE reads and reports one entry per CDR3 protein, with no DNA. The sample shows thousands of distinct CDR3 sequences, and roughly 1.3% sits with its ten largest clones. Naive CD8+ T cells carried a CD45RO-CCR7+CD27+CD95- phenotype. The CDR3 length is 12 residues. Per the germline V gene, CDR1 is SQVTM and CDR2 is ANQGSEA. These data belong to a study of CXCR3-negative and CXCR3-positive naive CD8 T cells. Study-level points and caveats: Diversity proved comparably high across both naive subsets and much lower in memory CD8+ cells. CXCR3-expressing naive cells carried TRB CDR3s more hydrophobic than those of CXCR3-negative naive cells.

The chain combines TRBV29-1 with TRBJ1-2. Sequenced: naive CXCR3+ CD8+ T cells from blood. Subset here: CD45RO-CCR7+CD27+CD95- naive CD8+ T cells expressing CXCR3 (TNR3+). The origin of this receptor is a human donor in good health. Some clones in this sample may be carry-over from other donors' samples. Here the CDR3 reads CSVIGWQDGYTF.